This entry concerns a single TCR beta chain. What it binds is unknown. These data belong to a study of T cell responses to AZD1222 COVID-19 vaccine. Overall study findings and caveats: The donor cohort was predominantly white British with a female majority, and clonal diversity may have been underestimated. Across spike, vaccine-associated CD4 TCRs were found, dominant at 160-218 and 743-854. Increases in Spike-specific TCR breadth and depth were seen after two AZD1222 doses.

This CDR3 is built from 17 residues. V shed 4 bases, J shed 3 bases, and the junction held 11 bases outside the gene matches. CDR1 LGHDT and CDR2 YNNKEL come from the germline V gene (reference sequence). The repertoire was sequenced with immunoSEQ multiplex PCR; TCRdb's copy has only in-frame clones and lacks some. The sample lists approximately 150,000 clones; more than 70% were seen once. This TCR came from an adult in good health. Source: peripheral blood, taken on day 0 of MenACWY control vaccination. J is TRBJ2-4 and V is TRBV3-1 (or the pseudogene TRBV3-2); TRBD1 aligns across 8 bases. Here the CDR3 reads CASSRFIGQGIKNIQYF. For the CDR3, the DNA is TGTGCCAGCAGCCGGTTTATCGGACAGGGAATCAAAAACATTCAGTACTTC.